The rows below give T cell receptor beta chains drawn from one sample of a study of blood T cells in healthy people across ages. TCRdb analysed the 5' RACE reads with MiXCR anew, one entry per CDR3 protein. The sample includes hundreds of thousands of distinct CDR3 sequences, 43% of them seen just once. The sequenced sample consisted of blood. Receptor source: an older woman in good health. CDR3s include the opening cysteine and the closing phenylalanine or tryptophan. Each record gives: J gene, D gene, clone size, V gene, CDR3 protein, CDR3 DNA. The D gene is left open where the match is weak. Only some rows state a clone size, as once, few, many or a class for expanded clones.

>TRBJ2-2|TRBD1|.|TRBV28
CASTKTGLAGEQFF
TGTGCCAGCACCAAGACAGGGCTTGCCGGGGAGCAGTTTTTT
>TRBJ2-5|.|few|TRBV5-1
CASRYNVLNGEGTQYF
TGCGCCAGCAGGTACAATGTGCTGAACGGAGAAGGGACCCAGTACTTC
>TRBJ2-3|.|.|TRBV10-3
CAIGEGISSADTQYF
TGTGCCATCGGCGAGGGGATTTCGAGCGCAGATACGCAGTATTTT
>TRBJ2-7|.|few|TRBV27
CASSLSTYEQEQYF
TGTGCCAGCAGTTTATCGACTTACGAGCAAGAGCAGTACTTC
>TRBJ2-7|.|few|TRBV20-1
CSRLSGSYEQYF
TGCAGCCGCTTGAGCGGCTCCTACGAGCAGTACTTC
>TRBJ2-7|TRBD1|few|TRBV12-3/TRBV12-4
CASNQGQGWAYEQYF
TGTGCCAGCAATCAAGGACAGGGGTGGGCATACGAGCAGTACTTC
>TRBJ1-2|TRBD1|few|TRBV7-2
CASSFGQGSYGYTF
TGTGCCAGCAGCTTCGGACAGGGCAGCTATGGCTACACCTTC
>TRBJ2-3|TRBD2|.|TRBV28
CASSFRSGGADTQYF
TGTGCCAGCAGTTTTCGGTCGGGGGGGGCAGATACGCAGTATTTT
>TRBJ2-7|.|.|TRBV29-1
CSVAGSRGNNEQYF
TGCAGCGTTGCCGGGTCCCGAGGCAACAATGAGCAGTACTTC
>TRBJ2-3|.|.|TRBV6-2/TRBV6-3
CASSYSRTRGYDTQYF
TGTGCCAGCAGTTACTCCCGGACTAGGGGGTACGATACGCAGTATTTT
>TRBJ2-7|TRBD1|.|TRBV7-6
CASSYGQASYNEQYF
TGTGCCAGCAGCTACGGACAGGCTAGCTACAATGAGCAGTACTTC
>TRBJ1-5|.|few|TRBV20-1
CSVTRHGQPQHF
TGCAGTGTCACAAGACATGGGCAGCCCCAGCATTTT
>TRBJ2-7|.|.|TRBV29-1
CSVDATGIENEQYF
TGCAGCGTTGATGCGACTGGAATTGAAAATGAGCAGTACTTC
>TRBJ2-3|TRBD2|few|TRBV6-5
CATALSGGYCTDTQYF
TGTGCCACTGCCCTTAGCGGGGGATATTGCACAGATACGCAGTATTTT
>TRBJ1-2|.|many|TRBV12-3/TRBV12-4
CASSSTVNYGYTF
TGTGCCAGCAGTTCGACGGTGAACTATGGCTACACCTTC
>TRBJ2-7|.|few|TRBV6-6
CASSYEGTAYEQYF
TGTGCCAGCAGTTATGAGGGGACGGCCTACGAGCAGTACTTC
>TRBJ2-4|TRBD1|few|TRBV27
CASSKNPRGRDIQYF
TGTGCCAGCAGCAAAAATCCCAGGGGGCGGGACATTCAGTACTTC
>TRBJ2-3|TRBD2|.|TRBV7-3
CASSTTSGGANTQYF
TGTGCCAGCAGCACAACTAGCGGGGGGGCGAATACGCAGTATTTT
>TRBJ1-1|.|.|TRBV20-1
CSARDARNTEAFF
TGCAGTGCTAGAGATGCCCGGAACACTGAAGCTTTCTTT
>TRBJ2-4|.|.|TRBV6-6
CASEGIPKNIQYF
TGTGCCAGCGAGGGGATCCCCAAAAACATTCAGTACTTC
>TRBJ2-7|TRBD2|.|TRBV28
CASRTDTPSGRPISSYERYF
TGTGCCAGCAGGACAGATACCCCTAGCGGGAGACCTATTAGCTCCTACGAGCGGTACTTC
>TRBJ2-7|.|.|TRBV4-2
CASSQEGELGPYEQYF
TGTGCCAGCAGCCAAGAGGGCGAGTTAGGCCCCTACGAGCAGTACTTC
>TRBJ1-1|.|.|TRBV10-2
CASSEETTNTEAFF
TGCGCCAGCAGTGAGGAGACGACGAACACTGAAGCTTTCTTT
>TRBJ1-4|.|few|TRBV29-1
CSVEPGAGEKLFF
TGCAGCGTTGAACCAGGGGCAGGGGAAAAACTGTTTTTT
>TRBJ2-5|TRBD2|.|TRBV5-1
CASGISGTSGGTGQETQYF
TGCGCCAGCGGCATCTCCGGGACTAGCGGGGGGACCGGCCAAGAGACCCAGTACTTC